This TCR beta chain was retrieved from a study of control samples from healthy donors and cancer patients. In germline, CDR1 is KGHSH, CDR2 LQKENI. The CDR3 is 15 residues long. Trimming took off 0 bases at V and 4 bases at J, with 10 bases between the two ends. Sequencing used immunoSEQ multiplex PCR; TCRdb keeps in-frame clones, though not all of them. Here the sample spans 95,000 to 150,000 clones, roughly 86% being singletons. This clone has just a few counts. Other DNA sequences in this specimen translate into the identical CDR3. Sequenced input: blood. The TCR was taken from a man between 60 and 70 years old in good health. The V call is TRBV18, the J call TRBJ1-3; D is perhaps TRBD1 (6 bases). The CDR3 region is CASSPPQGAGNTIYF. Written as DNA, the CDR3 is TGTGCCAGCTCACCACCACAGGGTGCAGGAAACACCATATATTTT.